This T cell receptor beta chain emerged from a study of OX40 agonist ivuxolimab in advanced cancers. Whole-study context: Patients took ivuxolimab, an agonistic anti-OX40 (CD134) antibody.

The CDR3 consists of 15 residues. V was trimmed by 3 bases and J by 0 bases, leaving 9 bases between them. CDR1 and CDR2 from the germline V gene are SGHVS and FNYEAQ. Study-wide results and limits: CD4+ and CD8+ T cells in blood underwent clonal expansion by week 6 at 0.1 to 3.0 mg/kg.

TCRdb's copy holds only in-frame clones and misses some; the assay was immunoSEQ multiplex PCR. The data show about 50,000 clones, 92% seen once. With respect to this clone: Its cognate antigen is unknown.

Specimen: CD4+ or CD8+ T cells sorted from blood, collected in a trial of the OX40 agonist ivuxolimab. The origin of this receptor is an adult with an advanced solid tumor such as melanoma, head and neck, liver or kidney cancer. The chain is built from TRBV7-6 and TRBJ1-5; D remains unclear. CDR3 sequence (DNA): TGTGCCAGCAGCTTCGACGGAAATAGCAATCAGCCCCAGCATTTT. This sequence encodes CASSFDGNSNQPQHF.